This T cell receptor beta chain was obtained from a study of T cells in Graves' hyperthyroidism and ophthalmopathy (dated 2019 in TCRdb). Broadly, across the study: Peripheral blood was collected at initial diagnosis, before any treatment. To identify distinguishing TCR V-J signatures, a discovery cohort of 95 to 100 patients was used, comprising roughly 45 with Graves' ophthalmopathy and some 60 with stable Graves' hyperthyroidism. Whether ophthalmopathy could be predicted prospectively was tested in an independent validation cohort made up of 18 to 20 hyperthyroidism patients plus 17 patients who later progressed to ophthalmopathy. The 100 or so discovery patients were randomly divided into training and test sets at a 7:3 ratio. In roughly six Graves' hyperthyroidism patients, the study also compared T-cell repertoires from thyroid tissue with T-cell repertoires from blood. Once sampling was done, hyperthyroidism patients were given methimazole at a starting dose of 30 mg daily, whereas ophthalmopathy patients were given high-dose intravenous methylprednisolone. According to the paper, TCR Vbeta CDR3 sequencing was carried out on 135 peripheral blood samples, which came from approximately 41 ophthalmopathy, approximately 72 hyperthyroidism and about 17 progressor patients. Points the paper makes about the study in general: A model built on a 13 V-J signature distinguished ophthalmopathy from stable hyperthyroidism, reaching roughly 88% sensitivity and approximately 83% specificity in cross-validation and 80%/75% in testing. Blood samples also contained most of the expanded thyroid clonotypes (frequency above 0.001), which suggests that blood repertoires may reflect thyroid immune responses. No statistical method was used to fix the sample size in advance, and group allocation was not hidden from the investigators. In validation, progression to ophthalmopathy was predicted by the model with almost 71% sensitivity and roughly 72% specificity, a median of roughly 6.4 months before onset.

Amplification of TCR beta CDR3 regions was carried out from RNA transcripts. The first round of RT-PCR for the TCR CDR3 was performed with the HTBI primer set and the Qiagen OneStep RT-PCR kit. Libraries were constructed in a second round of multiplex PCR, after which size selection and purification were performed. Sequencing of the libraries was done on an Illumina HiSeq2000 using paired-end 100 bp reads. In the authors' own workflow: SOAPnuke was used to process the raw data, removing reads that contained adapters or uncalled bases, had a mean Phred below 15, or lacked an exact match to the constant primer or identifier. COPE v1.2.5 was used to merge high-quality paired reads, and clonotypes were defined as unique nucleotide sequences. Clonotypes were aligned to IMGT TRBV, TRBD and TRBJ reference segments using MiTCR v1.1. Analysis was restricted to V-J combinations with a frequency above 0.0001, which covered just over 98% of repertoires. A TCS score was defined as the ratio of F50 (clonal expansion) to E x V (chaos), with BLOSUM62-based TCRdist applied between CDR3 peptides within each V-J. Welch's t-statistics and random forest reduced around 510 V-J features to 13, which were used in a naive Bayes classifier (R e1071). The public reads were reprocessed in TCRdb via fastp at Q25 and MiXCR, keeping in-frame beta chains. A single entry per CDR3 protein holds the most common genes and DNA from its merged rows. The V and J calls follow TCRdb's processing rather than the paper's. This sample gives around 700,000 distinct CDR3 sequences in total; about 19% of them show up just once. Jointly, the top ten make up over 15% of the sample.

From the germline V gene (reference sequence), CDR1 is LGHDT and CDR2 is YNNKEL. The CDR3 sequence holds 15 residues, the cysteine and phenylalanine included. The CDR3 DNA has 45 bases and is translated from base 1. A distance of 11 bases separates the germline ends of V and J, which lose 8 bases and 0 bases respectively. The sample holds many counts of this clonotype. What this receptor recognizes is not known. No base-level quality is on record; no much larger clone is a single base apart. Hyperthyroidism patients were aged 18 to 65 years and newly diagnosed, with disease duration of less than 2 months. Any patient with an uncontrolled infection, another autoimmune disease, pregnancy or lactation was excluded. Clinical symptoms, serum thyroxine and TRAb, thyroid ultrasound, and orbital computed tomography formed the basis for the diagnoses. For progressor patients, blood was drawn at the first diagnosis of hyperthyroidism, before any ophthalmopathy symptoms had appeared. PBMCs were isolated from 8 to 10 ml of fresh peripheral blood by Ficoll-Paque density gradient centrifugation. Progressor patients were first diagnosed with Graves' hyperthyroidism and then developed ophthalmopathy during follow-up. Trizol reagent was used to extract total RNA, and RNA quality was then checked on an Agilent 2100 Bioanalyzer.

The chain is encoded by TRBV3-1 joined to TRBJ1-6; there is no confident call for the D gene. The sequence came from a woman aged 45 to 65 with Graves' hyperthyroidism that later progressed to Graves' ophthalmopathy. Sequences were obtained from blood. The CDR3 amino acid sequence is: CASGIDSSYNSPLHF. Here is the DNA: TGTGCCAGCGGCATCGATAGCTCCTATAATTCACCCCTCCACTTT.